The sequence of this T cell receptor (beta chain) was determined in a study of spatial heterogeneity in lung cancer. Study-level points and caveats: Ubiquitous expanded tumor TCRs appeared in blood more at resection than follow-up.

MiXCR, run by TCRdb on the 5' RACE reads, gives a single entry per CDR3 protein. Among 9,100 or so distinct CDR3 sequences listed, 7.8% were seen once. Indicated time point: sample taken at primary tumor resection. No cells were sorted before sequencing. The whole RNA sequenced was extracted from tumor, nontumor lung or frozen PBMC. Samples came from some 73 TRACERx patients with untreated early-stage lung cancer. The sample holds many counts of this clonotype. Antigen specificity is unknown. The sample consisted of PBMCs, taken at surgery. This sequence was found in a female donor with early-stage non-small cell lung cancer.

The DNA of the CDR3 is TGTGCCAGCAGTCGTGCGGTAGACAGTAAAAGCAATCAGCCCCAGCATTTT. It yields the protein CASSRAVDSKSNQPQHF. This sequence joins TRBV12-3 or TRBV12-4 and TRBJ1-5; tentatively, D is TRBD1 (5 bases). The V end was cut by 5 bases, the J end by 1 base, with 18 bases between. The CDR3 runs 17 residues.